These 21 T cell receptor beta chains were all obtained from the same sample, sequenced in a study of T cell changes during pregnancy in multiple sclerosis. Clones were sequenced by immunoSEQ multiplex PCR, and TCRdb holds only the in-frame ones, with some missing. The table records over 65,000 clones, roughly 94% of them present only once. The specimen comprised peripheral blood, sampled in the third trimester of pregnancy. These receptors were taken from a female donor with multiple sclerosis, enrolled in a pregnancy study.

This sequence joins TRBV5-1 and TRBJ2-5; 7 bases match TRBD1. This CDR3 is built from 15 residues. Trimming removed 4 bases from V and 5 bases from J; junction bases left unmatched: 11. Germline-derived CDR1 and CDR2 are SGHRS and YFSETQ. The CDR3 reads CASSLLGQVGETQYF. The DNA of the CDR3 is TGCGCCAGCAGCCTCCTAGGACAGGTTGGGGAGACCCAGTACTTC. The variable domain in full, with the rest retrieved from reference TRBV5-1 and TRBJ2-5, is KAGVTQTPRYLIKTRGQQVTLSCSPISGHRSVSWYQQTPGQGLQFLFEYFSETQRNKGNFPGRFSGRQFSNSRSEMNVSTLELGDSALYLCASSLLGQVGETQYFGPGTRLLVL.

The CDR3: CASSLEDTLGYGYTF. The CDR3 DNA sequence: TGTGCCAGCAGCTTAGAGGACACTCTGGGCTATGGCTACACCTTC. The chain employs TRBV7-9 and TRBJ1-2, with D perhaps TRBD1 (5 bases). Germline values: CDR1 SEHNR, CDR2 FQNEAQ (reference sequence). Trimming left V 1 base short and J 4 bases short, with 13 bases between. There are 15 residues in the CDR3.

V usage is TRBV29-1 and J usage is TRBJ1-1; D is unresolved. CDR1 SQVTM and CDR2 ANQGSEA come from the germline V gene. V dropped 6 bases and J dropped 1 base, with 9 bases sitting between them. The CDR3 extends over 12 amino acids. In DNA form, the CDR3 reads TGCAGCGTCGGATGGGCGAACACTGAAGCTTTCTTT. It encodes CSVGWANTEAFF.

The chain combines TRBV15 with TRBJ1-5; no reliable D call. Germline CDR1 LNHNV, CDR2 YYDKDF (reference sequence). The CDR3 is 13 amino acids. The ends were cut back, 6 bases at V and 6 bases at J, with 12 bases in the middle. The CDR3 DNA is TGTGCCACCAGAGGGAGGGTTGGTCAGCCCCAGCATTTT. It is translated as CATRGRVGQPQHF.

The gene calls are TRBV9 and TRBJ2-3, with 7 bases that match TRBD2. The CDR3 loop spans 16 amino acids. Germline V lookup: CDR1 SGDLS, CDR2 YYNGEE. Losses at the gene ends were 0 bases for V and 1 base for J; bases not matched to a gene: 5. For the CDR3, the DNA is TGTGCCAGCAGCGTAGGGGAGGGGAGTCGCACAGATACGCAGTATTTT. Translated: CASSVGEGSRTDTQYF.

The V gene is TRBV5-1, the J gene TRBJ2-7; TRBD1 matches 9 bases. V was clipped by 4 bases and J by 2 bases; unmatched bases: 4. This CDR3 comprises 14 residues. The V gene's germline CDR1 is SGHRS and CDR2 YFSETQ. CDR3 loop: CASSRTGDPYEQYF. The CDR3 DNA sequence: TGCGCCAGCAGCAGGACAGGGGACCCCTACGAGCAGTACTTC.

The genes are TRBV6-5 and TRBJ1-5, with 8 positions matching TRBD1. Germline V CDR1 and CDR2: MNHEY, SVGAGI. The CDR3 is 13 amino acids. The V gene end was trimmed by 5 bases and the J gene end by 4 bases; junction bases not matched to a gene: 1. The CDR3 DNA follows: TGTGCCAGCAGTCGACAGGGGAATCAGCCCCAGCATTTT. This gives the protein CASSRQGNQPQHF.

This chain joins TRBV5-6 and TRBJ1-5; D gene ambiguous. V was shortened by 3 bases and J by 2 bases, with 12 bases between the two germline ends. Germline V gene sequence: CDR1 SGHDT, CDR2 YYEEEE. This CDR3 spans 15 amino acids. Here the CDR3 reads CASSSKGEGNQPQHF. The DNA for the CDR3 is TGTGCCAGCAGCTCTAAGGGAGAGGGCAATCAGCCCCAGCATTTT. Based on the CDR3 plus reference TRBV5-6 and TRBJ1-5, the full variable domain is DAGVTQSPTHLIKTRGQQVTLRCSPKSGHDTVSWYQQALGQGPQFIFQYYEEEERQRGNFPDRFSGHQFPNYSSELNVNALLLGDSALYLCASSSKGEGNQPQHFGDGTRLSIL.

This clone was recorded only once. The chain has TRBV9 and TRBJ2-5, with 7 nucleotides matching TRBD1. This CDR3 is 14 amino acids long. Germline V gene sequence: CDR1 SGDLS, CDR2 YYNGEE. V lost 2 bases, J lost 2 bases, and 3 bases stayed unmatched. The CDR3 loop reads CASSVGTAQETQYF. The CDR3 coding sequence is TGTGCCAGCAGCGTGGGGACAGCACAAGAGACCCAGTACTTC.

This clone was seen just once. The chain is built from TRBV6-6 and TRBJ1-4; perhaps TRBD1 as D (6 bases). The germline CDR1 and CDR2 sequences are MNHNY and SVGAGI (reference sequence). Between the trimmed V and J ends, which lost 10 bases and 8 bases, there was a span of 14 bases. The length of the CDR3 is 12 residues. The CDR3 DNA is TGTGCCATCGGGGGGGGGCGAGAAAAACTGTTTTTT. This translates into CAIGGGREKLFF.

The gene calls are TRBV7-8 and TRBJ1-2; 11 positions match TRBD1. Trimming cost V 3 bases and J 4 bases; bases outside gene matches: 4. Germline V CDR1 and CDR2: SGHVS, FQNEAQ. The CDR3 consists of 15 residues. The DNA of the CDR3 is TGTGCCAGCAGCTTCGGACAGGGGGCAGGCTATGGCTACACCTTC. The encoded protein is CASSFGQGAGYGYTF. The full variable domain, its missing parts supplied by reference TRBV7-8 and TRBJ1-2, is GAGVSQSPRYKVAKRGQDVALRCDPISGHVSLFWYQQALGQGPEFLTYFQNEAQLDKSGLPSDRFFAERPEGSVSTLKIQRTQQEDSAVYLCASSFGQGAGYGYTFGSGTRLTVV.

This rearrangement joins TRBV7-9 to TRBJ2-3; 7 nucleotides line up with TRBD1. This CDR3 has 15 residues. In germline, CDR1 is SEHNR, CDR2 FQNEAQ (reference sequence). V shed 5 bases and J 1 base; nucleotides not matched to a gene: 6. CDR3 loop: CASSPGQAGTDTQYF. CDR3 bases: TGTGCCAGCAGCCCTGGACAGGCTGGCACAGATACGCAGTATTTT.

The V and J genes are TRBV13 and TRBJ2-3; D gene uncertain. V was cut by 11 bases and J by 1 base, with 13 bases left in between. CDR1 is PRHDT, CDR2 FYEKMQ, per germline (reference sequence). This CDR3 comprises 13 residues. This chain's CDR3 is CASRWRGTDTQYF. CDR3 in DNA: TGTGCCTCCCGGTGGAGAGGCACAGATACGCAGTATTTT.

The gene calls are TRBV14 and TRBJ1-1; TRBD1 matches at 10 bases. This CDR3 is 16 amino acids long. Germline loops: CDR1 SGHDN, CDR2 FVKESK. After removal of 0 bases from V and 4 bases from J, the junction contained 5 bases not matched to a gene. The CDR3 DNA reads as TGTGCCAGCAGCCAAGATCTACGGACAGGGGGCACTGAAGCTTTCTTT. This codes for CASSQDLRTGGTEAFF.

V is TRBV7-6 and J is TRBJ1-1; D might be TRBD1 (5 bases). Germline CDR1 reads SGHVS; CDR2 reads FNYEAQ. V was trimmed by 1 base and J by 0 bases, leaving 6 bases between them. This CDR3 has 14 amino acids. The CDR3 spells CASSLGRVNTEAFF. CDR3 in DNA: TGTGCCAGCAGCTTAGGCAGGGTGAACACTGAAGCTTTCTTT.

The rearrangement joins TRBV6-1 to TRBJ2-2, with D possibly being TRBD1 (6 bases). Trimming left V 3 bases short and J 6 bases short, with 8 bases between. Germline-derived CDR1 and CDR2 are MNHNS and SASEGT. This CDR3 contains 13 residues. CDR3 amino acids: CASSDAGAGELFF. In nucleotides, the CDR3 is TGTGCCAGCAGTGATGCAGGGGCCGGGGAGCTGTTTTTT.

This clone appeared a single time. The chain links TRBV5-6 to TRBJ2-3; 9 nucleotides line up with TRBD2. Germline V lookup: CDR1 SGHDT, CDR2 YYEEEE. The CDR3 length is 13 residues. V dropped 4 bases and J dropped 6; count of bases not matched to a gene: 3. The CDR3 bases are TGTGCCAGCAGCGCCACTAGCGGGGATACGCAGTATTTT. Protein product: CASSATSGDTQYF.

This chain joins TRBV7-2 and TRBJ1-4; 7 bases line up with TRBD1. The CDR3 spans 16 residues. Germline lookup yields CDR1 SGHTA and CDR2 FQGNSA. The ends lost 5 bases at V and 7 bases at J; junction bases unmatched: 13. The CDR3 nucleotides read TGTGCCAGCAGCGGACGGACAGGCCAACCAGGTGAAAAACTGTTTTTT. Protein product: CASSGRTGQPGEKLFF.

The chain recombines TRBV5-3 with TRBJ2-7, with 7 bases aligning to TRBD2. TRBV5-3 is an ORF for which the function is uncertain. Unmatched junction bases numbered 9, after V lost 4 bases and J lost 2 bases. CDR3 length equals 15 residues. The CDR3 bases are TGTGCCAGAAGCCCCTGGGGGGGAAAGGCCTACGAGCAGTACTTC. Protein product: CARSPWGGKAYEQYF.

This clone came up a few times. The chain has TRBV4-2 and TRBJ2-7; 12 bases match TRBD2. The V gene's germline CDR1 is LGHNA and CDR2 YNFKEQ. Losses at the gene ends were 1 base for V and 4 bases for J; bases not matched to a gene: 8. This CDR3 region has 17 residues. As DNA, the CDR3 is TGTGCCAGCAGCCAAGGGGTAGGGCTAGCGGGGGGGTACGAGCAGTACTTC. Protein: CASSQGVGLAGGYEQYF.

The chain links TRBV6-5 to TRBJ2-2, with TRBD1 matching over 8 bases. Germline V gene sequence: CDR1 MNHEY, CDR2 SVGAGI. The trim removed 2 bases at V and 9 bases at J, leaving 5 bases unmatched. This CDR3 contains 14 residues. CDR3 in DNA: TGTGCCAGCAGTTACGGACAGGGTCAAAGGGAGCTGTTTTTT. Protein sequence: CASSYGQGQRELFF.